A single sample gave rise to the 4 T cell receptor beta chains below, sequenced in a study of T cells after yellow fever vaccination. TCRdb used MiXCR to reprocess the 5' RACE reads, holding one entry per CDR3 protein. The repertoire holds 310,000 or so distinct CDR3 sequences, with around 7% as singletons. The source material was PBMCs, sampled about 41 days after the first yellow fever vaccination. The receptors stem from a man younger than 30 who received the YFV17D yellow fever vaccine.

This clonotype has a handful of counts. The chain employs TRBV5-4 and TRBJ2-1; 8 bases are a match to TRBD1. Germline lookup yields CDR1 SGHNT and CDR2 YYREEE (reference sequence). The CDR3 extends over 18 amino acids. J lost 8 bases, V lost 2 bases, and 18 bases had no gene match. The CDR3 region is CASSLPFQAGTGKDEQFF. CDR3 in DNA: TGTGCCAGCAGCTTACCATTCCAGGCCGGGACAGGCAAGGATGAGCAGTTCTTC.

This clonotype was detected ten times or more. The chain is built from TRBV6-5 and TRBJ2-3; possible D gene TRBD2, 6 bases. The V gene's germline CDR1 is MNHEY and CDR2 SVGAGI. With 4 bases removed from V and 1 base from J, the gap between germline ends came to 9 bases. The CDR3 covers 14 residues. In nucleotides, the CDR3 is TGTGCCAGCAGTTGGCGGGGAGGCACAGATACGCAGTATTTT. Translating it yields CASSWRGGTDTQYF.

The chain couples TRBV11-3 to TRBJ2-1; 9 nucleotides match TRBD1. V shed 4 bases and J 8 bases; nucleotides not matched to a gene: 12. Germline V lookup: CDR1 SGHNT, CDR2 YENEEA. CDR3 length equals 16 residues. The CDR3 DNA is TGTGCCAGCAGCTGGCCAAGGACAGGGGTTGACGATGAGCAGTTCTTC. Its translation is CASSWPRTGVDDEQFF.

This clonotype was picked up many times. This chain connects TRBV12-3 or TRBV12-4 to TRBJ2-7; TRBD2 matches at 9 bases. J was trimmed by 3 bases and V by 3 bases; bases with no gene match: 3. The CDR3 runs 14 residues. The CDR3 DNA reads as TGTGCCAGCAGTTTTTCTAGCGGGGTCTACGAGCAGTACTTC. This codes for CASSFSSGVYEQYF.